This record concerns one T cell receptor (beta chain) sequence. Post-reaction sorting isolated proliferating CFSE-low CD3+CD4+ and CD3+CD8+ responders. The data derive from a study of graft-versus-host responses after intestinal transplantation. Some clones are missing from TCRdb's copy, which holds only in-frame ones; the method was immunoSEQ multiplex PCR. Of approximately 22,000 clones listed, over 35% are singletons. Study-level results: Detection of GvH clones occurred in recipient marrow, and some had their first appearance in ileum or blood.

The sequence derives from a human patient who received an intestinal transplant. The source material was alloreactive CD4+ T cells from a mixed lymphocyte reaction culture, sampled before intestinal transplant. Subset indicated: CFSE-low proliferating T cells sorted from roughly 6-day pre-transplant mixed lymphocyte reaction (GvH or HvG direction).

The CDR3 bases are TGTGCCAGAAGCCCAAGACAGGGTTCCTACGAGCAGTACTTC. Residues: CARSPRQGSYEQYF. This sequence joins TRBV5-3 and TRBJ2-7; 7 nucleotides align to TRBD1. TRBV5-3 is placed among ORFs of uncertain function. Trimming at V came to 4 bases and at J to 1 base, leaving 5 bases not matched to a gene. The CDR3 spans 14 residues.